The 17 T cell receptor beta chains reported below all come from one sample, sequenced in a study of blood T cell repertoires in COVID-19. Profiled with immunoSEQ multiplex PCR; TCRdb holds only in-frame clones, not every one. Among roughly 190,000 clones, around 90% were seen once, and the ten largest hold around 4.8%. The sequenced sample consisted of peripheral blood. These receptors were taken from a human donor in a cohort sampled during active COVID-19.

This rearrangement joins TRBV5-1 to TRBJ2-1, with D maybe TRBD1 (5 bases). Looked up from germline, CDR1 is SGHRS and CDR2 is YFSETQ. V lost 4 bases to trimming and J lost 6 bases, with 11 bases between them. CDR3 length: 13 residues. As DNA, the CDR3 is TGCGCCAGCAGCCCAGGGTGGGGCAATGAGCAGTTCTTC. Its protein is CASSPGWGNEQFF.

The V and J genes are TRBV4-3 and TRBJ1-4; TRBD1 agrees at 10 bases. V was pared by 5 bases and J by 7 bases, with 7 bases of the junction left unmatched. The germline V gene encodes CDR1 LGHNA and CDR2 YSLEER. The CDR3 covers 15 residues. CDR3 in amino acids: CASSSSGTGAEKLFF. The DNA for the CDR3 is TGCGCCAGCAGCTCCTCCGGGACAGGGGCTGAAAAACTGTTTTTT.

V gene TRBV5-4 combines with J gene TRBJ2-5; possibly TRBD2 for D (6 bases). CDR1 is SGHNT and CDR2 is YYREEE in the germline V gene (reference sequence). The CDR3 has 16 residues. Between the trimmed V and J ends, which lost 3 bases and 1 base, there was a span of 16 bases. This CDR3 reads CASSSGTERAQETQYF. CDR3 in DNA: TGTGCCAGCAGCTCCGGTACTGAGCGGGCCCAAGAGACCCAGTACTTC. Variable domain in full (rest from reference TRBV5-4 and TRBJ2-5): ETGVTQSPTHLIKTRGQQVTLRCSSQSGHNTVSWYQQALGQGPQFIFQYYREEENGRGNFPPRFSGLQFPNYSSELNVNALELDDSALYLCASSSGTERAQETQYFGPGTRLLVL.

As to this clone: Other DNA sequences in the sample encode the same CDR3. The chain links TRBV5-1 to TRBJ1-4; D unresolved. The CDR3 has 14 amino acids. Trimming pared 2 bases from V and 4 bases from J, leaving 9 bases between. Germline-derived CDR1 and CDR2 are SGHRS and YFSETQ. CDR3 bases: TGCGCCAGCAGCTTCGGAGGGAGTAATGAAAAACTGTTTTTT. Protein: CASSFGGSNEKLFF.

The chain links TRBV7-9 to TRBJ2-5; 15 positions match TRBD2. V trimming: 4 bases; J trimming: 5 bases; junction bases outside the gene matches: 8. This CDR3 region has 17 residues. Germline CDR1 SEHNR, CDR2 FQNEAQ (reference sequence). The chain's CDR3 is CASSSGLAGGGWETQYF. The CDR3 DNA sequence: TGTGCCAGCAGCTCCGGACTAGCGGGAGGGGGTTGGGAGACCCAGTACTTC.

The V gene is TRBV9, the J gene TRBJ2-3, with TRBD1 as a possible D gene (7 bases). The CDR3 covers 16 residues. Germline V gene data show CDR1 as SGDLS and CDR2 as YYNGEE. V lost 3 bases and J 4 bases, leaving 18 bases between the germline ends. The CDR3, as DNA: TGTGCCAGCAGCGCCAGGGGGGCCGATTTCCCAGATACGCAGTATTTT. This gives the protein CASSARGADFPDTQYF.

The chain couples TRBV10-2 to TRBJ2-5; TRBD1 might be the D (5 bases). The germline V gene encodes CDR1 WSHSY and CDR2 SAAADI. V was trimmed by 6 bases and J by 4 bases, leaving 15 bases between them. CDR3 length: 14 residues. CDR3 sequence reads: CASRGLGQGETQYF. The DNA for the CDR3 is TGCGCCAGCAGGGGCCTAGGCCAGGGAGAGACCCAGTACTTC.

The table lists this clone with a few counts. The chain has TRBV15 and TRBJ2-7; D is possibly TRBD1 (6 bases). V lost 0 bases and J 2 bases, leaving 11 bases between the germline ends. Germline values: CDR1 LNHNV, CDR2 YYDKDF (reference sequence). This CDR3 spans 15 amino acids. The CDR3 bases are TGTGCCACCAGCAGAGAACAGGGTAGTCCCTACGAGCAGTACTTC. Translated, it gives CATSREQGSPYEQYF. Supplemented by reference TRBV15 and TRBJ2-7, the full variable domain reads DAMVIQNPRYQVTQFGKPVTLSCSQTLNHNVMYWYQQKSSQAPKLLFHYYDKDFNNEADTPDNFQSRRPNTSFCFLDIRSPGLGDTAMYLCATSREQGSPYEQYFGPGTRLTVT.

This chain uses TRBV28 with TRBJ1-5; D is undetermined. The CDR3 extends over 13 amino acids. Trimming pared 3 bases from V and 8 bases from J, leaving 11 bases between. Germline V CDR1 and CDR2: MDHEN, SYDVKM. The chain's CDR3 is CASSLIRREPQHF. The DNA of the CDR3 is TGTGCCAGCAGTTTGATCCGTCGGGAGCCCCAGCATTTT.

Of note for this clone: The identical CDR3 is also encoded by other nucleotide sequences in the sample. The CDR3 DNA is TGTGCCAGTAGTGCGGGGTCCTACGAGCAGTACTTC. This codes for CASSAGSYEQYF. The J gene is TRBJ2-7, the V gene TRBV19, with D perhaps matching TRBD2 (6 bases). The CDR3 runs to 12 residues. Trimming left V 5 bases short and J 1 base short, with 6 bases between. CDR1 LNHDA and CDR2 SQIVND come from the germline V gene (reference sequence). The complete variable domain, with remaining parts taken from reference TRBV19 and TRBJ2-7, reads DGGITQSPKYLFRKEGQNVTLSCEQNLNHDAMYWYRQDPGQGLRLIYYSQIVNDFQKGDIAEGYSVSREKKESFPLTVTSAQKNPTAFYLCASSAGSYEQYFGPGTRLTVT.

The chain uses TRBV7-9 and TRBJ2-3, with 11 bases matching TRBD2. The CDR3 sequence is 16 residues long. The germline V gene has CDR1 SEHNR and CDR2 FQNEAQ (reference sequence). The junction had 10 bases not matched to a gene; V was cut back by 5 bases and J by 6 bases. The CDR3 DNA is TGTGCCAGCAGCGAGCTAGCGGGAGGTTTCATGGATACGCAGTATTTT. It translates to CASSELAGGFMDTQYF.

DNA for the CDR3: TGCGCCAGCAGCCTGACTGGGAGCTCCTACGAGCAGTACTTC. It is translated as CASSLTGSSYEQYF. The chain has TRBV5-1 and TRBJ2-7, with a weak D call TRBD2 (5 bases). Trimming took off 4 bases at V and 0 bases at J, with 11 bases between the two ends. Per germline, CDR1 SGHRS and CDR2 YFSETQ. There are 14 residues in the CDR3.

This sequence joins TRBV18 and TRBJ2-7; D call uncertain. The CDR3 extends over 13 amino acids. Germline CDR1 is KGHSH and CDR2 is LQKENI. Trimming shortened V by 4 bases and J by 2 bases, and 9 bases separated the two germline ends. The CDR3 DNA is TGTGCCAGCTCACTAGCTCTTACCTACGAGCAGTACTTC. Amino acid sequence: CASSLALTYEQYF. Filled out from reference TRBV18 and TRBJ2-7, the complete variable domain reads NAGVMQNPRHLVRRRGQEARLRCSPMKGHSHVYWYRQLPEEGLKFMVYLQKENIIDESGMPKERFSAEFPKEGPSILRIQQVVRGDSAAYFCASSLALTYEQYFGPGTRLTVT.

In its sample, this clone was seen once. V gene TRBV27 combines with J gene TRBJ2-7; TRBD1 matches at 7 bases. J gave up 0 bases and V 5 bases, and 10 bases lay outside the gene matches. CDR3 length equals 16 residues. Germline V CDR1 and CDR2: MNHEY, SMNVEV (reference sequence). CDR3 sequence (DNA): TGTGCCAGCAGTAGGGTGAGGGGGCAGGGCTCCTACGAGCAGTACTTC. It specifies CASSRVRGQGSYEQYF.

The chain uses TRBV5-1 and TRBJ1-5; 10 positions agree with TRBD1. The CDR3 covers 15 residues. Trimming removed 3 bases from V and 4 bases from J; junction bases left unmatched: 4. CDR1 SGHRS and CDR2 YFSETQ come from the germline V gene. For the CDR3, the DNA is TGCGCCAGCAGCTCTGGGACAGGGGCTAATCAGCCCCAGCATTTT. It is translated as CASSSGTGANQPQHF.

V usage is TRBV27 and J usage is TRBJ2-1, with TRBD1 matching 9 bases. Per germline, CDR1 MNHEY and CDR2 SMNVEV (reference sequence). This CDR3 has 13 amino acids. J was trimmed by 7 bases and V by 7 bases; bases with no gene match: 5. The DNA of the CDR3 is TGTGCCAGCACCGGGACAGGGAGGAATGAGCAGTTCTTC. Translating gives CASTGTGRNEQFF.

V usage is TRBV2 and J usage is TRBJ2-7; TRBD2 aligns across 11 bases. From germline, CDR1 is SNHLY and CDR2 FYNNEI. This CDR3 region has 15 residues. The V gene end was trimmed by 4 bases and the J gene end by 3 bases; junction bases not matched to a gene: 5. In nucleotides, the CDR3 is TGTGCCAGCAGTGCGACTAGCGGGACTAACTACGAGCAGTACTTC. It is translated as CASSATSGTNYEQYF.